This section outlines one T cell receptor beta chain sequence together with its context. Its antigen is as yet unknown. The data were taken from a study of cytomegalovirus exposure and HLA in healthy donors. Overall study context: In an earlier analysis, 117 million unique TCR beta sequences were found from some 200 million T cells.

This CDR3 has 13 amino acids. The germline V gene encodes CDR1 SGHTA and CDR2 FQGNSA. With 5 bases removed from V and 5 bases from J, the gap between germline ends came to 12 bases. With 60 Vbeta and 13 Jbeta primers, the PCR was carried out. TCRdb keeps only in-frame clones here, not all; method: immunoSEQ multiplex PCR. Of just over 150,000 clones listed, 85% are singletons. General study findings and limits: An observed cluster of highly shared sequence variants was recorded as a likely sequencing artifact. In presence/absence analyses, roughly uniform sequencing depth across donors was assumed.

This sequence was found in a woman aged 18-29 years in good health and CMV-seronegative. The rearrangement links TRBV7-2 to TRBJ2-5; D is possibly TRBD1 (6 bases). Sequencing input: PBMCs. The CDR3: CASSPGTLETQYF. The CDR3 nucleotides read TGTGCCAGCAGCCCGGGGACACTGGAGACCCAGTACTTC.